A selection of T cell receptor beta chains follows, all from one sample in a study of radiotherapy plus CTLA-4 blockade in lung cancer. Produced via immunoSEQ multiplex PCR; TCRdb's table is partial and in-frame only. In the table there are 100,000 to 150,000 clones, just under 80% of which are singletons. Material: peripheral blood, obtained from a patient treated with radiotherapy plus ipilimumab. All receptors derive from a human donor with non-small cell lung cancer who had a partial response to radiotherapy plus ipilimumab. Each CDR3 is given with its conserved first and last residue. Each record gives: V gene, J gene, clone size, D gene, CDR3 length, CDR3 protein, CDR3 DNA. The D gene is left open where the match is weak. A row's size may be missing; if present it is once, few, many or a size class.

V gene: TRBV10-2; J gene: TRBJ2-1; clone size: many; D gene: -; CDR3 length: 14; CDR3 protein: CASTEGVVSGEQFF; CDR3 DNA: TGCGCCAGCACCGAGGGGGTAGTGAGCGGTGAGCAGTTCTTC
V gene: TRBV5-4; J gene: TRBJ1-6; clone size: -; D gene: TRBD1; CDR3 length: 14; CDR3 protein: CASSPWTGEDILHF; CDR3 DNA: TGTGCCAGCAGCCCCTGGACAGGGGAGGATATCCTCCACTTT
V gene: TRBV29-1; J gene: TRBJ1-2; clone size: once; D gene: -; CDR3 length: 13; CDR3 protein: CSVEDGGGNGYTF; CDR3 DNA: TGCAGCGTTGAAGATGGGGGGGGGAATGGCTACACCTTC
V gene: TRBV7-9; J gene: TRBJ2-1; clone size: once; D gene: TRBD1; CDR3 length: 15; CDR3 protein: CASSHGTGGFKEQFF; CDR3 DNA: TGTGCCAGCAGCCACGGGACAGGTGGGTTCAAAGAGCAGTTCTTC
V gene: TRBV5-1; J gene: TRBJ1-3; clone size: -; D gene: TRBD1; CDR3 length: 17; CDR3 protein: CASSLPLGQGTGNTIYF; CDR3 DNA: TGCGCCAGCAGCTTGCCCTTGGGACAGGGGACTGGAAACACCATATATTTT
V gene: TRBV6-5; J gene: TRBJ1-6; clone size: -; D gene: -; CDR3 length: 14; CDR3 protein: CASRPRTQNSPLHF; CDR3 DNA: TGTGCCAGTCGGCCCAGGACACAGAATTCACCCCTCCACTTT
V gene: TRBV28; J gene: TRBJ2-1; clone size: -; D gene: TRBD1; CDR3 length: 22; CDR3 protein: CASSFLSPPGSADRGQKNEQFF; CDR3 DNA: TGTGCCAGCAGTTTCCTTTCACCGCCTGGAAGTGCGGACAGGGGCCAAAAGAATGAGCAGTTCTTC
V gene: TRBV7-8; J gene: TRBJ1-2; clone size: few; D gene: -; CDR3 length: 15; CDR3 protein: CASSLAPGANYGYTF; CDR3 DNA: TGTGCCAGCAGCTTGGCCCCAGGGGCTAACTATGGCTACACCTTC
V gene: TRBV7-3; J gene: TRBJ2-3; clone size: -; D gene: TRBD2; CDR3 length: 15; CDR3 protein: CASSSSGRWTDTQYF; CDR3 DNA: TGTGCCAGCAGCTCTAGCGGGAGATGGACAGATACGCAGTATTTT
V gene: TRBV6-1; J gene: TRBJ2-2; clone size: medium-sized; D gene: TRBD2; CDR3 length: 16; CDR3 protein: CASSEKGLGNTGELFF; CDR3 DNA: TGTGCCAGCAGTGAAAAGGGACTAGGAAACACCGGGGAGCTGTTTTTT
V gene: TRBV19; J gene: TRBJ2-2; clone size: -; D gene: TRBD2; CDR3 length: 20; CDR3 protein: CASSQRQGWTSGRYSGELFF; CDR3 DNA: TGTGCCAGTAGTCAACGACAGGGTTGGACTAGCGGGAGGTACAGCGGGGAGCTGTTTTTT
V gene: TRBV5-4; J gene: TRBJ2-5; clone size: -; D gene: -; CDR3 length: 14; CDR3 protein: CASRFSGTQETQYF; CDR3 DNA: TGTGCCAGCAGATTTAGCGGAACCCAAGAGACCCAGTACTTC
V gene: TRBV7-2; J gene: TRBJ2-1; clone size: -; D gene: -; CDR3 length: 12; CDR3 protein: CASSLGLPPGLF; CDR3 DNA: TGTGCCAGCAGCTTAGGACTCCCGCCGGGTCTCTTC
V gene: TRBV4-2; J gene: TRBJ1-1; clone size: once; D gene: TRBD1; CDR3 length: 16; CDR3 protein: CASSRGTGETNTEAFF; CDR3 DNA: TGTGCCAGCAGCCGCGGGACAGGGGAAACCAACACTGAAGCTTTCTTT
V gene: TRBV5-4; J gene: TRBJ1-5; clone size: -; D gene: -; CDR3 length: 13; CDR3 protein: CASSFAEGQPQHF; CDR3 DNA: TGTGCCAGCAGCTTTGCGGAGGGACAGCCCCAGCATTTT